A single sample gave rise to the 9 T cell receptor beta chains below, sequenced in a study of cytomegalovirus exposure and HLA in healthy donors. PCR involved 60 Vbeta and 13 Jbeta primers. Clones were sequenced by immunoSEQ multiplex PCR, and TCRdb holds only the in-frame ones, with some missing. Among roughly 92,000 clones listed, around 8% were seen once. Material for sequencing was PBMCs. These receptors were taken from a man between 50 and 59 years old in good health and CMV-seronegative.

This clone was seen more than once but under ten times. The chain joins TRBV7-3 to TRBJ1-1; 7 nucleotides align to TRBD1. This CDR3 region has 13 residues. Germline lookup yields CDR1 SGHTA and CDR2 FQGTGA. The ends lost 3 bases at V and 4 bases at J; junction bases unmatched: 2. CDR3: CASSLSGGTEAFF. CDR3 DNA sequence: TGTGCCAGCAGCTTGTCAGGGGGCACTGAAGCTTTCTTT.

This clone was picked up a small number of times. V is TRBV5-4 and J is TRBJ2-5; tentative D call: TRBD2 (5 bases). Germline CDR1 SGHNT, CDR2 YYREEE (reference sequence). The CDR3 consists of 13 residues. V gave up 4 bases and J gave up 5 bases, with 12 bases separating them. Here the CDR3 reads CASSPVGGETQYF. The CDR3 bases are TGTGCCAGCAGCCCGGTGGGCGGGGAGACCCAGTACTTC.

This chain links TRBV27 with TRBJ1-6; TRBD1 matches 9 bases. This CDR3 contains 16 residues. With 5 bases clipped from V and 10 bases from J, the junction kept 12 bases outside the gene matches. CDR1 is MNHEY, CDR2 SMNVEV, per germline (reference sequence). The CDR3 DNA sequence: TGTGCCAGCAGTCCCGCGACAGGGGGGTTTAGCTCACCCCTCCACTTT. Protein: CASSPATGGFSSPLHF.

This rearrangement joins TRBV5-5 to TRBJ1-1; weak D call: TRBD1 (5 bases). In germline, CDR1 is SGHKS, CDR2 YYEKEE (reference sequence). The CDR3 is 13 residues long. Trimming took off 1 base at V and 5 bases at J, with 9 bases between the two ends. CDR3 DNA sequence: TGTGCCAGCAGCTTGAACAGGCAAACTGAAGCTTTCTTT. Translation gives CASSLNRQTEAFF.

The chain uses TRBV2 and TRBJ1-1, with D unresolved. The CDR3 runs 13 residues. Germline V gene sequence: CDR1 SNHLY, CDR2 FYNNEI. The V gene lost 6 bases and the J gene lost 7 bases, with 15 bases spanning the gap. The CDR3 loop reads CASRREGVLEAFF. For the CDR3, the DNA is TGTGCCAGCAGGAGGGAGGGCGTGCTTGAAGCTTTCTTT. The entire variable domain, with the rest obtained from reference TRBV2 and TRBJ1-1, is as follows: EPEVTQTPSHQVTQMGQEVILRCVPISNHLYFYWYRQILGQKVEFLVSFYNNEISEKSEIFDDQFSVERPDGSNFTLKIRSTKLEDSAMYFCASRREGVLEAFFGQGTRLTVV.

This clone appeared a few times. This CDR3 reads CASSLVGSSYEQYF. DNA for the CDR3: TGTGCCAGCAGCTTAGTGGGCAGCTCCTACGAGCAGTACTTC. The gene calls are TRBV7-2 and TRBJ2-7; D call uncertain. The CDR3 covers 14 residues. Germline lookup yields CDR1 SGHTA and CDR2 FQGNSA. Trimming pared 1 base from V and 0 bases from J, leaving 7 bases between.

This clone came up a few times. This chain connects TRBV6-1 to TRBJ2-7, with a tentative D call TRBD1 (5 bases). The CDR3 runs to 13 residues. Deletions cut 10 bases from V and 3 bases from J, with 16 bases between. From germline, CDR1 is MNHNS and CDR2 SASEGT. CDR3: CATPKGIDYEQYF. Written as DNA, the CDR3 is TGTGCCACTCCTAAGGGGATCGACTACGAGCAGTACTTC.

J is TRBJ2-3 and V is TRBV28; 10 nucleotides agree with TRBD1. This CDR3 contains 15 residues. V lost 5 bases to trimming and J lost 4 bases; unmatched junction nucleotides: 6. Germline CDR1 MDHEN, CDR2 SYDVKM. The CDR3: CASSRSGTGADTQYF. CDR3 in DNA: TGTGCCAGCAGTCGCTCAGGGACAGGGGCAGATACGCAGTATTTT.

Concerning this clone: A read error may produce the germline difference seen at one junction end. Written as DNA, the CDR3 is TGTGCCAGCAGTTTATACAGCGACAGCCGTGATATCTTC. This encodes CASSLYSDSRDIF. The chain links TRBV28 to TRBJ2-1; D perhaps matches TRBD1 (5 bases). Germline-derived CDR1 and CDR2 are MDHEN and SYDVKM. The CDR3 totals 13 residues.